The entry that follows covers one T cell receptor beta chain sequence. The data were taken from a study of blood T cell repertoires in COVID-19. Study information: The United States, Italy and Spain supplied acute and convalescent COVID-19 samples. In each case, the material was cDNA or gDNA derived from T cells, B-cell-depleted T cells, or PBMCs.

Authors' methods: Counts of nucleated cells, estimated from reference gene primer amplification, were obtained. Clones were read by immunoSEQ multiplex PCR, and TCRdb kept only the in-frame ones, dropping some. The DNA was the basis for D and trimming; V, J and clone size are from that table. The sample carries over 90,000 clones, about 85% recorded once. The CDR3 loop spans 14 amino acids. V was pared by 4 bases and J by 5 bases, with 6 bases of the junction left unmatched. Germline-derived CDR1 and CDR2 are MNHEY and SMNVEV (reference sequence). The clonotype was recovered from a man aged 60-69 years with acute or convalescent COVID-19. Sequenced: peripheral blood. The V gene is TRBV27, the J gene TRBJ2-5; TRBD2 matches 8 bases. The CDR3 loop is CASSSAGVRETQYF. The CDR3 nucleotides are TGTGCCAGCAGTTCAGCGGGAGTAAGGGAGACCCAGTACTTC.